This T cell receptor (beta chain) was observed in a study of spatial heterogeneity in lung cancer. Study summary: Counts of TCR transcripts in tumor regions correlated strongly with a T cell module score (derived from matched bulk RNA-seq).

By proportion, this clonotype is large (0.1 to 1%). Its antigen is currently unknown. Time point noted: sample taken at primary tumor resection. TCRdb reprocessed the 5' RACE reads with MiXCR, giving one entry per CDR3 protein. The sample has roughly 3,500 distinct CDR3 sequences; 10% to 15% are singletons. Findings and limits, study-wide: The study found that expanded intratumoral alpha and beta TCR counts tracked tumor mutation counts.

This CDR3 contains 18 residues. Trimming removed 5 bases at V and 0 bases at J, with 21 bases between. Germline CDR1 SGHRS, CDR2 YFSETQ. Sequenced here: lung tumor tissue, sampled at surgery. This TCR derives from a female donor with early-stage non-small cell lung cancer. The gene calls are TRBV5-1 and TRBJ1-3; D call uncertain. CDR3 DNA: TGCGCCAGCAGTCCATTTTTCCCGCGACACTTCTCTGGAAACACCATATATTTT. Amino acid sequence: CASSPFFPRHFSGNTIYF.